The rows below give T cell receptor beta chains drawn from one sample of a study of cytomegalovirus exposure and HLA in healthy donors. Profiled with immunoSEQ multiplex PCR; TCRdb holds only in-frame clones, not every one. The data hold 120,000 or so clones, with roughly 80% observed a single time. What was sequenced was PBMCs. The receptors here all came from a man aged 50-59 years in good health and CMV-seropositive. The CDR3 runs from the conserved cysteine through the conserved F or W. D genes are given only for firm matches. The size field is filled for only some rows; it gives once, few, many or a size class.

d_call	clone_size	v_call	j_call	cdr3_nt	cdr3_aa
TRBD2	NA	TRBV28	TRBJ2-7	TGTGCCAGCAGTCCCCAGACTAGCGGGGGCTACGAGCAGTACTTC	CASSPQTSGGYEQYF
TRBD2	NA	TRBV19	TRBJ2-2	TGTGCCAGTAGTAGACTAGCGGGAGGAGGCACCGGGGAGCTGTTTTTT	CASSRLAGGGTGELFF
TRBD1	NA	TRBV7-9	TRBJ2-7	TGTGCCAGCAGCTTGACAGGGCCCTACGAGCAGTACTTC	CASSLTGPYEQYF
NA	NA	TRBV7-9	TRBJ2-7	TGTGCCAGCAGCTTAGGAGCCTACGAGCAGTACTTC	CASSLGAYEQYF
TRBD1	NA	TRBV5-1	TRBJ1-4	TGCGCCAGCAGCTTGGGCGGGACAGGGGATGAAAAACTGTTTTTT	CASSLGGTGDEKLFF
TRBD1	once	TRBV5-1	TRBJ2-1	TGCGCCAGCAATGTCATCGACAGGGGTAGCTCCTACAATGAGCAGTTCTTC	CASNVIDRGSSYNEQFF
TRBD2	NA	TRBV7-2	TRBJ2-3	TGTGCCAGCAGCTTAAATGGCGGGAGGATCGGGACGGATACGCAGTATTTT	CASSLNGGRIGTDTQYF
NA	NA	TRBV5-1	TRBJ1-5	TGCGCCAGCAGCTTGGGGCCTCAGGGTTCGGGTGGCCAGCCCCAGCATTTT	CASSLGPQGSGGQPQHF
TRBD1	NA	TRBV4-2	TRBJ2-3	TGTGCCAGCAGCCAAGAGGGGACAGGGGGCACAGATACGCAGTATTTT	CASSQEGTGGTDTQYF
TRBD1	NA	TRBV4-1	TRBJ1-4	TGCGCCAGCAGCCAAACGCCACAGGGGGACGAAAAACTGTTTTTT	CASSQTPQGDEKLFF
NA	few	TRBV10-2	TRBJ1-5	TGCGCCAGCAGAGGGACTAATCAGCCCCAGCATTTT	CASRGTNQPQHF
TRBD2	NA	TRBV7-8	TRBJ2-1	TGTGCCAGCAGGGAAACTAGCGGGCCCTACAATGAGCAGTTCTTC	CASRETSGPYNEQFF
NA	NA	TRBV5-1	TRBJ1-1	TGCGCCAGCAGTTTGGCGGGGGAGCCGAACACTGAAGCTTTCTTT	CASSLAGEPNTEAFF
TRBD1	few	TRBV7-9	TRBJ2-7	TGTGCCAGCAGCATTTCGGGACAGGGTATAGACGAGCAGTACTTC	CASSISGQGIDEQYF
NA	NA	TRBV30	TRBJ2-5	TGTGCCTGGTCGACAGCGCGCGGGACCCAGTACTTC	CAWSTARGTQYF
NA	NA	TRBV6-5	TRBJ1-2	TGTGCCAGCAGTTCCCCGACGGGTGCGCGGTATGGCTACACCTTC	CASSSPTGARYGYTF
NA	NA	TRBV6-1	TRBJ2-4	TGTGCCAGCAGTGAAGACAGGCGAATGATTCTAGCCAAAAACATTCAGTACTTC	CASSEDRRMILAKNIQYF
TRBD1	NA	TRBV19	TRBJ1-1	TGTGCCAGTCGTGAAGGGGGCGCGACTGAAGCTTTCTTT	CASREGGATEAFF
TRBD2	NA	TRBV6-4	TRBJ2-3	TGTGCCAGCAGTGTCGAAGCGGGGGGGCCCGATACGCAGTATTTT	CASSVEAGGPDTQYF
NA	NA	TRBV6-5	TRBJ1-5	TGTGCCAGCAGTTACTCGGTAGGGGTCCAGCCCCAGCATTTT	CASSYSVGVQPQHF
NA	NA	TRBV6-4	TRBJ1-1	TGTGCCAGACCCCTAACCAACACTGAAGCTTTCTTT	CARPLTNTEAFF
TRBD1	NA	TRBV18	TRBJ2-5	TGTGCCAGCTCACCACAGGGGGCGGAAGAGACCCAGTACTTC	CASSPQGAEETQYF
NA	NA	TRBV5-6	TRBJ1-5	TGTGCCAGCAGCTTGTGGGGAGGGGATCAGCCCCAGCATTTT	CASSLWGGDQPQHF
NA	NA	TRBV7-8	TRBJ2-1	TGTGCCAGCAGCCTGTACAGTTACAATGAGCAGTTCTTC	CASSLYSYNEQFF
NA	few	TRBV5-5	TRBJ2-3	TGTGCCAGCAGTCTGCCCAACAGGGTCACAGATACGCAGTATTTT	CASSLPNRVTDTQYF
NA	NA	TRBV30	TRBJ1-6	TGTGCCTGGTCCCGGGAAGCAGGGGTTTCTTCACCCCTCCACTTT	CAWSREAGVSSPLHF
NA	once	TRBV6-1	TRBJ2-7	TGTGCCAGCAGTGACAGGGGTTCTACCTACGAGCAGTACTTC	CASSDRGSTYEQYF
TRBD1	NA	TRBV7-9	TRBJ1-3	TGTGCCAGCAGCCTGCAGGGGGCCTCTGGAAACACCATATATTTT	CASSLQGASGNTIYF
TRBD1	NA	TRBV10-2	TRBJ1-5	TGCGCCAGCAGTGGAGCACAGGGGATGAGCAATCAGCCCCAGCATTTT	CASSGAQGMSNQPQHF
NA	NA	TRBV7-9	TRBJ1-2	TGTGCCAGCAGCTCCGGGACATCGATAGCTAACTATGGCTACACCTTC	CASSSGTSIANYGYTF